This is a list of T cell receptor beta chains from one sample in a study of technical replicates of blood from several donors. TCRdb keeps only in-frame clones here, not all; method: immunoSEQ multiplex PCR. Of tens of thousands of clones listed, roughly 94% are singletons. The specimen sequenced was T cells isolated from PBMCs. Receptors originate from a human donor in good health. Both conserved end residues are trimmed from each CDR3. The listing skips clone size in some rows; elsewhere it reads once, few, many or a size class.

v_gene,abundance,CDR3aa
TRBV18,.,ASSPGTSGRYEQY
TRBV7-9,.,ASSRFWETNTEAF
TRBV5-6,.,ASTLGWGGGAF
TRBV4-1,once,ASSQEVTGEQY
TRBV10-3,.,AIRDSTHSGNTIY
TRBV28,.,ASIPGQGTEAF
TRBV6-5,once,ASSPHPVETQY
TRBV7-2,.,ASTPGWGDYNEQF
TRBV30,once,AWIEQGGETQY
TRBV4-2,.,ASSQEKAGPYEQY
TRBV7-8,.,ASSLRRDDHYGYT
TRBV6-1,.,ASSATGDAYNEQF
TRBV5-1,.,ASSLSSGATDTQY
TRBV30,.,AWSEGQGTDTQY
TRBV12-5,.,ASGFARGGEAF
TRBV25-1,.,ASSELNGPEAF
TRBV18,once,ASSPPSGSQETQY
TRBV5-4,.,ASSPGTSGSQETQY
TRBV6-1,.,ASSETGYSYNSPLH
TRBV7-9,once,ASSLEGNWDKETQY
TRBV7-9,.,ASSLMNGAGYT